The 28 T cell receptor beta chains below come from one sample, sequenced in a study of blood T cell repertoires in COVID-19. The table came from immunoSEQ multiplex PCR; TCRdb's copy has only in-frame clones and leaves some out. The table has 30,000 to 40,000 clones, roughly 80% seen once. Sequenced input: peripheral blood. These receptors were collected from a man aged 55 to 70 with COVID-19, enrolled during active disease.

The chain couples TRBV4-1 to TRBJ1-5; TRBD1 matches 8 bases. Germline CDR1 MGHRA, CDR2 YSYEKL. There are 17 residues in the CDR3. Trimming removed 4 bases from V and 1 base from J; junction bases left unmatched: 9. The CDR3, as DNA: TGCGCCAGCAGCCTCGTCTGGCCAGGGGGCAGCAATCAGCCCCAGCATTTT. Amino acid sequence: CASSLVWPGGSNQPQHF.

This clone is categorized as medium-sized (0.01 to 0.1%). The V gene is TRBV9, the J gene TRBJ2-7, with a possible D match to TRBD1 (5 bases). The germline CDR1 and CDR2 sequences are SGDLS and YYNGEE. Trimming left V 4 bases short and J 2 bases short, with 10 bases between. There are 13 residues in the CDR3. The CDR3 sequence: CASSWGDAYEQYF. The CDR3 nucleotides read TGTGCCAGCAGCTGGGGCGATGCCTACGAGCAGTACTTC.

This chain joins TRBV27 and TRBJ1-1; 10 bases fit TRBD1. Germline trimming cut 2 bases from V and 4 bases from J; bases unmatched to any gene: 4. Germline V gives CDR1 MNHEY, CDR2 SMNVEV (reference sequence). The CDR3 covers 15 residues. The CDR3 protein is CASSLGTGASTEAFF. The CDR3 DNA is TGTGCCAGCAGTTTAGGGACAGGGGCGAGCACTGAAGCTTTCTTT.

The chain recombines TRBV9 with TRBJ1-3; no reliable D call. The CDR3 covers 14 residues. The V end was cut by 3 bases, the J end by 4 bases, with 11 bases between. Germline loops: CDR1 SGDLS, CDR2 YYNGEE. The CDR3 sequence is CASSERVLGNTIYF. The CDR3 DNA is TGTGCCAGCAGCGAGAGGGTTTTGGGAAACACCATATATTTT.

The rearrangement joins TRBV5-6 to TRBJ1-2; 9 bases align to TRBD1. Germline loops: CDR1 SGHDT, CDR2 YYEEEE. The J segment lost 0 bases and the V segment lost 3 bases, leaving 9 bases of the junction unmatched. The CDR3 has 17 residues. DNA for the CDR3: TGTGCCAGCAGCTCTTACCGGACAGGGGCGACTAACTATGGCTACACCTTC. Translation gives CASSSYRTGATNYGYTF.

This clone was seen a handful of times. The chain carries TRBV9 and TRBJ1-1; TRBD1 matches 9 bases. Trimming at V came to 0 bases and at J to 7 bases, leaving 7 bases not matched to a gene. The CDR3 totals 15 residues. In germline, CDR1 is SGDLS, CDR2 YYNGEE. CDR3 amino acids: CASSVGGDRASEAFF. Here the CDR3 DNA reads TGTGCCAGCAGCGTAGGTGGGGACAGGGCGAGTGAAGCTTTCTTT.

The chain is built from TRBV19 and TRBJ2-7; D remains unclear. The CDR3 is 11 residues long. Trimming took 5 bases from V and 3 from J, leaving 5 bases between them. Germline CDR1 is LNHDA and CDR2 is SQIVND (reference sequence). The CDR3 DNA reads TGTGCCAGTAGTGATAGCTACGAGCAGTACTTC. Translation gives CASSDSYEQYF.

This chain joins TRBV30 and TRBJ2-1, with TRBD2 matching 7 bases. The J segment lost 0 bases and the V segment lost 2 bases, leaving 19 bases of the junction unmatched. The CDR3 has 20 residues. Germline V gene data show CDR1 as GTSNPN and CDR2 as SVGIG (reference sequence). CDR3 region: CAWSPTPAYSGSSSYNEQFF. The CDR3 DNA follows: TGTGCCTGGAGTCCCACGCCTGCCTATAGCGGGTCCAGCTCCTACAATGAGCAGTTCTTC.

This chain uses TRBV3-1 (or the pseudogene TRBV3-2) with TRBJ1-2, with TRBD1 identical over 7 bases. V trimming: 10 bases; J trimming: 0 bases; junction bases outside the gene matches: 8. Germline CDR1 and CDR2: LGHDT and YNNKEL (reference sequence). There are 14 residues in the CDR3. CDR3 in DNA: TGTGCCACTCAACGACAGGGATCTAACTATGGCTACACCTTC. The encoded protein is CATQRQGSNYGYTF.

The gene calls are TRBV7-6 and TRBJ1-2; TRBD1 might be the D (6 bases). From germline, CDR1 is SGHVS and CDR2 FNYEAQ. Deletions cut 5 bases from V and 2 bases from J, with 9 bases between. CDR3 size: 13 residues. CDR3 sequence: CASSPQGNYGYTF. CDR3 coding DNA: TGTGCCAGCAGCCCCCAGGGGAACTATGGCTACACCTTC.

The chain uses TRBV15 and TRBJ2-1; 11 bases are shared with TRBD2. Looked up from germline, CDR1 is LNHNV and CDR2 is YYDKDF (reference sequence). After removal of 1 base from V and 5 bases from J, the junction contained 7 bases not matched to a gene. There are 17 residues in the CDR3. The CDR3 DNA follows: TGTGCCACCAGCAGAGTTTGGGGGACTAGCGGACACAATGAGCAGTTCTTC. Its protein product is CATSRVWGTSGHNEQFF.

The CDR3 is CASSFSGNSAEQYF. The CDR3 bases are TGTGCCAGCAGTTTCTCGGGGAATTCGGCCGAGCAGTACTTC. The chain carries TRBV11-2 and TRBJ2-7; D is possibly TRBD2 (5 bases). Trimming took off 6 bases at V and 6 bases at J, with 18 bases between the two ends. The CDR3 has 14 amino acids. Germline assignment: CDR1 SGHAT and CDR2 FQNNGV. The full variable domain, in which reference TRBV11-2 and TRBJ2-7 provide the parts outside the CDR3, is EAGVAQSPRYKIIEKRQSVAFWCNPISGHATLYWYQQILGQGPKLLIQFQNNGVVDDSQLPKDRFSAERLKGVDSTLKIQPAKLEDSAVYLCASSFSGNSAEQYFGPGTRLTVT.

The chain recombines TRBV2 with TRBJ1-1; maybe TRBD1 (6 bases). The CDR3 sequence is 14 residues long. Germline CDR1 SNHLY, CDR2 FYNNEI. V lost 6 bases and J lost 0, with 11 bases in between. CDR3 sequence (DNA): TGTGCCAGCAGCTGGACAGAGCTGAACACTGAAGCTTTCTTT. This gives the protein CASSWTELNTEAFF.

The J gene is TRBJ2-7, the V gene TRBV5-1, with 9 bases identical to TRBD1. The CDR3 loop spans 16 amino acids. Germline V lookup: CDR1 SGHRS, CDR2 YFSETQ. V lost 4 bases to trimming and J lost 6 bases; unmatched junction nucleotides: 14. The CDR3 DNA reads as TGCGCCAGCAGCGAAGGACAGGGGATAGGGTACACCGAGCAGTACTTC. Translated, it gives CASSEGQGIGYTEQYF.

The J gene is TRBJ1-1, the V gene TRBV7-3, with 8 bases fitting TRBD1. The V and J ends lost 4 bases and 11 bases, in that order; junction bases with no gene match: 9. In germline, CDR1 is SGHTA, CDR2 FQGTGA. The CDR3 is 13 amino acids. The CDR3 nucleotides are TGTGCCAGCAGCTCGTTATGGACAGGGAAGGCTTTCTTT. This encodes CASSSLWTGKAFF.

The chain links TRBV25-1 to TRBJ1-4, with D possibly TRBD1 on 5 matching bases. Trimming cost V 0 bases and J 7 bases, with 12 bases left between them. There are 15 residues in the CDR3. Germline CDR1 is MGHDK and CDR2 is SYGVNS. The CDR3 nucleotides read TGTGCCAGCAGTGAATATGGGCTGGGGGGTGAAAAACTGTTTTTT. Translating gives CASSEYGLGGEKLFF.

The chain couples TRBV18 to TRBJ1-2; 7 nucleotides agree with TRBD1. The V segment lost 4 bases and the J segment 5 bases; nucleotides outside the gene matches: 4. In germline, CDR1 is KGHSH, CDR2 LQKENI. The CDR3 is 13 residues long. The chain's CDR3 is CASSQGADYGYTF. The CDR3 DNA is TGTGCCAGCTCACAGGGGGCGGATTATGGCTACACCTTC. The whole variable domain, filled in from reference TRBV18 and TRBJ1-2, reads NAGVMQNPRHLVRRRGQEARLRCSPMKGHSHVYWYRQLPEEGLKFMVYLQKENIIDESGMPKERFSAEFPKEGPSILRIQQVVRGDSAAYFCASSQGADYGYTFGSGTRLTVV.

This chain links TRBV3-1 (or the pseudogene TRBV3-2) with TRBJ1-6, with D possibly TRBD1 on 5 matching bases. This CDR3 is 15 amino acids long. With 4 bases removed from V and 7 bases from J, the gap between germline ends came to 14 bases. Germline-derived CDR1 and CDR2 are LGHDT and YNNKEL (reference sequence). This CDR3 reads CASSLKGNGNSPLHF. Here the CDR3 DNA reads TGTGCCAGCAGCCTAAAGGGGAATGGCAATTCACCCCTCCACTTT.

This clone was recorded a few times. V gene TRBV6-5 combines with J gene TRBJ1-5, with 11 bases fitting TRBD1. This CDR3 comprises 14 residues. Per germline, CDR1 MNHEY and CDR2 SVGAGI. With 5 bases clipped from V and 7 bases from J, the junction kept 4 bases outside the gene matches. In nucleotides, the CDR3 is TGTGCCAGCAGTCGGGACAGGGGGGACCAGCCCCAGCATTTT. Its protein is CASSRDRGDQPQHF.

This sequence joins TRBV7-2 and TRBJ1-6; D is uncertain. CDR1 is SGHTA, CDR2 FQGNSA, per germline. Trimming left V 1 base short and J 5 bases short, with 12 bases between. This CDR3 region has 16 residues. The CDR3 bases are TGTGCCAGCAGCTTAGATGGGCCTCAAAATAATTCACCCCTCCACTTT. Protein: CASSLDGPQNNSPLHF.

This rearrangement joins TRBV2 to TRBJ1-1; no firm D call. This CDR3 is 14 amino acids long. V was clipped by 4 bases and J by 1 base, with 10 bases between them. Germline V gene data show CDR1 as SNHLY and CDR2 as FYNNEI. CDR3 DNA sequence: TGTGCCAGCAGTGTCATTGAAGCGAACACTGAAGCTTTCTTT. Translating it yields CASSVIEANTEAFF.

A single count supports this clone. The chain links TRBV4-3 to TRBJ1-1; D unclear. Per the germline V gene, CDR1 is LGHNA and CDR2 is YSLEER. The CDR3 spans 14 residues. The ends were cut back, 1 base at V and 4 bases at J, with 10 bases in the middle. CDR3 DNA sequence: TGCGCCAGCAGCCAAGTAGCGGGTGGCACTGAAGCTTTCTTT. Its protein is CASSQVAGGTEAFF.

The rearrangement joins TRBV24-1 to TRBJ2-5; D remains unclear. This CDR3 has 14 residues. V shed 5 bases and J shed 6 bases, with 15 bases lying between them. CDR1 is KGHDR, CDR2 SFDVKD, per germline. The CDR3 spells CATSACPAPQTQYF. In DNA, the CDR3 is TGTGCCACCAGTGCTTGTCCAGCGCCGCAGACCCAGTACTTC.

This chain connects TRBV9 to TRBJ1-1; D is unclear. The CDR3 extends over 12 amino acids. Germline CDR1 reads SGDLS; CDR2 reads YYNGEE. V was pared by 0 bases and J by 5 bases, with 5 bases between. The chain's CDR3 is CASSVGETEAFF. The CDR3 DNA follows: TGTGCCAGCAGCGTAGGAGAAACTGAAGCTTTCTTT.

The J gene is TRBJ2-1, the V gene TRBV21-1; the table's D call, TRBD2, was not checked against the DNA. TRBV21-1 is tagged as a pseudogene. The CDR3 sequence is 17 residues long. In nucleotides, the CDR3 is TGTGCCAGCAGCACGTCCAGAGCGGGTCTTTCCTACAATGAGCAGTTCTTC. Residues: CASSTSRAGLSYNEQFF.

V gene TRBV7-9 combines with J gene TRBJ1-1; D gene uncertain. Trimming stripped 1 base from V and 2 bases from J, with 8 bases between. The CDR3 loop spans 14 amino acids. The germline V gene has CDR1 SEHNR and CDR2 FQNEAQ (reference sequence). CDR3: CASSLGGGNTEAFF. The CDR3 nucleotides are TGTGCCAGCAGCTTAGGGGGAGGAAACACTGAAGCTTTCTTT.

V usage is TRBV6-6 and J usage is TRBJ1-1; 10 positions agree with TRBD1. With 5 bases clipped from V and 6 bases from J, the junction kept 3 bases outside the gene matches. The CDR3 extends over 13 amino acids. CDR1 and CDR2 from the germline V gene are MNHNY and SVGAGI (reference sequence). CDR3 amino acids: CASSKTGGAEAFF. The CDR3 DNA reads TGTGCCAGCAGTAAGACAGGGGGCGCTGAAGCTTTCTTT.

The chain joins TRBV4-2 to TRBJ2-6; 11 bases fit TRBD2. Germline values: CDR1 LGHNA, CDR2 YNFKEQ. V shed 3 bases and J 1 base; nucleotides not matched to a gene: 5. The CDR3 runs to 18 residues. CDR3 DNA: TGTGCCAGCAGCCACACCGGGACTAGCGGATCTGGGGCCAACGTCCTGACTTTC. It specifies CASSHTGTSGSGANVLTF.